This TCR beta chain was captured in a study of T cell changes during pregnancy in multiple sclerosis. Some clones are missing from TCRdb's copy, which holds only in-frame ones; the method was immunoSEQ multiplex PCR. The sample includes some 39,000 clones, about 88% seen only once; the top ten take under 5%. The CDR3 spans 15 residues. CDR1 and CDR2 (germline): SGDLS, YYNGEE. Trimming took 3 bases from V and 3 from J; bases not matched to a gene: 7. J is TRBJ2-7 and V is TRBV9, with TRBD1 identical over 9 bases. The receptor's source is a female donor with multiple sclerosis, enrolled in a pregnancy study. The sequencing used CD8+ T cells from peripheral blood mononuclear cells, collected in the first trimester of pregnancy. The CDR3 sequence: CASSGGRDRVYEQYF. The CDR3 DNA follows: TGTGCCAGCAGCGGGGGGAGGGACAGGGTCTACGAGCAGTACTTC. The full variable domain, completed using reference TRBV9 and TRBJ2-7, is DSGVTQTPKHLITATGQRVTLRCSPRSGDLSVYWYQQSLDQGLQFLIQYYNGEERAKGNILERFSAQQFPDLHSELNLSSLELGDSALYFCASSGGRDRVYEQYFGPGTRLTVT.